This TCR beta chain was found in a study of blood T cell repertoires in COVID-19. Across the whole study: Whether acute or convalescent, the COVID-19 samples came from the United States, Italy and Spain. T cells, B-cell-depleted T cells, or PBMCs provided the cDNA or gDNA that served as material.

This CDR3 contains 17 residues. Germline-derived CDR1 and CDR2 are SGHRS and YFSETQ. V lost 0 bases and J lost 5; bases outside the gene matches: 10. Authors' processing steps: Cell counts per sample came from amplifying reference gene primers. The method was immunoSEQ multiplex PCR; TCRdb's version includes in-frame clones alone and lacks a portion of them. V and J calls and clone size come straight from that table; D and trimming were deduced from the DNA. The data contain 250,000 to 300,000 clones, about 88% of them singletons. Sequencing input: peripheral blood. This chain uses TRBV5-1 with TRBJ2-1; 8 bases line up with TRBD2. This TCR was recovered from a man between 18 and 35 years old with active or convalescent COVID-19. CDR3 protein: CASSLASAGGGNNEQFF. The CDR3 DNA sequence: TGCGCCAGCAGCTTGGCCTCTGCGGGAGGCGGGAACAATGAGCAGTTCTTC.